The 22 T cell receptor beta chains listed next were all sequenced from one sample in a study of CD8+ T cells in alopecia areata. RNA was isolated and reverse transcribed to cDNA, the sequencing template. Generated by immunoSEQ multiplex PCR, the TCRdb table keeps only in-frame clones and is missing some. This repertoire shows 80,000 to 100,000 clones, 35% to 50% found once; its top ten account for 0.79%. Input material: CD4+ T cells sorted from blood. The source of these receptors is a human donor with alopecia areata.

Here the CDR3 DNA reads TGTGCCTGGGATAGCGGGGGGAATAGGGAACAGTACTTC. Its translation is CAWDSGGNREQYF. The chain employs TRBV30 and TRBJ2-4; TRBD2 aligns across 10 bases. The CDR3 is 13 amino acids. The germline V gene has CDR1 GTSNPN and CDR2 SVGIG (reference sequence). The V gene end was trimmed by 5 bases and the J gene end by 13 bases; junction bases not matched to a gene: 11.

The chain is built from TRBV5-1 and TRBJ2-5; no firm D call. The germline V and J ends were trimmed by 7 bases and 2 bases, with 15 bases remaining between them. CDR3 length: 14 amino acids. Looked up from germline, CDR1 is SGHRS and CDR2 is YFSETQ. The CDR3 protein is CASSLSPRQETQYF. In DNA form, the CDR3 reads TGCGCCAGCTCTCTTTCCCCAAGGCAAGAGACCCAGTACTTC.

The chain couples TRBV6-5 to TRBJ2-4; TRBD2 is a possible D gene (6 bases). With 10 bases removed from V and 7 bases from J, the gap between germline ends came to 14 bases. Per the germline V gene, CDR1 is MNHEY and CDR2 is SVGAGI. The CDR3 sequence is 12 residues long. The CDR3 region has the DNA TGTGCCACCCTAGGTCGGGGGAACATTCAGTACTTC. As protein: CATLGRGNIQYF.

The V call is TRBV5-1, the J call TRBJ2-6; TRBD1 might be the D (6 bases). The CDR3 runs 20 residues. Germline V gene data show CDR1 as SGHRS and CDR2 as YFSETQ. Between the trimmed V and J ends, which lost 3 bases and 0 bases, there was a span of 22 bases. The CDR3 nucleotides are TGCGCCAGCAGCTGGAAAAGAAGACAGGCAGGAAGCTCTGGGGCCAACGTCCTGACTTTC. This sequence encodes CASSWKRRQAGSSGANVLTF.

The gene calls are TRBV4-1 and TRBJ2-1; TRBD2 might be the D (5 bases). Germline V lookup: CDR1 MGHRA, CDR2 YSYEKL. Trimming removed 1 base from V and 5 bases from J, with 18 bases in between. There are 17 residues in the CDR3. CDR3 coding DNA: TGCGCCAGCAGCCAAGGAATGGCTAGCTCCTTACACAATGAGCAGTTCTTC. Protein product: CASSQGMASSLHNEQFF.

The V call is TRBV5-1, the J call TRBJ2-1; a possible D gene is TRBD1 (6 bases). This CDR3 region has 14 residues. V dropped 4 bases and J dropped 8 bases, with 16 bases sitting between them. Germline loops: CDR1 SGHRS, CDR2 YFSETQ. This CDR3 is CASSLGDPGDEQFF. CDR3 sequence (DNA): TGCGCCAGCAGCCTGGGAGACCCAGGGGATGAGCAGTTCTTC.

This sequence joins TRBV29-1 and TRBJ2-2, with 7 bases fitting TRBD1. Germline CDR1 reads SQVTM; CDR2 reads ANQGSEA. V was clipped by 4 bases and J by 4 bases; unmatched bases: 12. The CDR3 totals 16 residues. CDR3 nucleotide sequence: TGCAGCGTTGGGGGTCCGGGACAGACACGCACCGGGGAGCTGTTTTTT. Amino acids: CSVGGPGQTRTGELFF.

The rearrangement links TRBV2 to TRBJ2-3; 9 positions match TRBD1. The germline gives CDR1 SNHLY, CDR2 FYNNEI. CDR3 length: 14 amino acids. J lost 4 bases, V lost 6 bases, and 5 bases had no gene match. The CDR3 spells CASRGDRVADTQYF. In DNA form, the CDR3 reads TGTGCCAGCAGAGGGGACAGGGTGGCAGATACGCAGTATTTT. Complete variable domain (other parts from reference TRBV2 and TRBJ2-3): EPEVTQTPSHQVTQMGQEVILRCVPISNHLYFYWYRQILGQKVEFLVSFYNNEISEKSEIFDDQFSVERPDGSNFTLKIRSTKLEDSAMYFCASRGDRVADTQYFGPGTRLTVL.

CDR3 sequence reads: CAWSGTGPLFHEQYF. In DNA, the CDR3 is TGTGCCTGGAGTGGGACAGGCCCTCTGTTCCACGAGCAGTACTTC. This chain connects TRBV30 to TRBJ2-7, with 7 bases lining up with TRBD1. The germline CDR1 and CDR2 sequences are GTSNPN and SVGIG (reference sequence). The CDR3 is made up of 15 amino acids. With 1 base clipped from V and 5 bases from J, the junction kept 11 bases outside the gene matches.

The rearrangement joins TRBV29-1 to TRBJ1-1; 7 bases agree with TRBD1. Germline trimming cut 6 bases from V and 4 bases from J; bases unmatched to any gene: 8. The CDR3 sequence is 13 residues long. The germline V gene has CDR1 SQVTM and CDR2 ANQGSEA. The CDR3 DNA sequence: TGCAGCGTCGTACAGGGGAGGGCCACTGAAGCTTTCTTT. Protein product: CSVVQGRATEAFF.

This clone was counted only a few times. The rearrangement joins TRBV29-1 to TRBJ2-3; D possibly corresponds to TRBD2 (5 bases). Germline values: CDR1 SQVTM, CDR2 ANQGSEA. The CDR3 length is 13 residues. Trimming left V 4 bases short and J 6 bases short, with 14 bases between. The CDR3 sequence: CSVVPHPGDTQYF. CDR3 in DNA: TGCAGCGTTGTACCACACCCGGGGGATACGCAGTATTTT.

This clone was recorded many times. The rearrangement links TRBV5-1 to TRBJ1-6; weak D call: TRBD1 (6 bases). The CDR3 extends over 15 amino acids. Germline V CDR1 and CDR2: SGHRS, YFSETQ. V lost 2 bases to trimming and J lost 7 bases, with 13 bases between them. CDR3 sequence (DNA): TGCGCCAGCAGCTTCGACAGGTTGTTCAATTCACCCCTCCACTTT. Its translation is CASSFDRLFNSPLHF. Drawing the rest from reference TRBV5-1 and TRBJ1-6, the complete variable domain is KAGVTQTPRYLIKTRGQQVTLSCSPISGHRSVSWYQQTPGQGLQFLFEYFSETQRNKGNFPGRFSGRQFSNSRSEMNVSTLELGDSALYLCASSFDRLFNSPLHFGNGTRLTVT.

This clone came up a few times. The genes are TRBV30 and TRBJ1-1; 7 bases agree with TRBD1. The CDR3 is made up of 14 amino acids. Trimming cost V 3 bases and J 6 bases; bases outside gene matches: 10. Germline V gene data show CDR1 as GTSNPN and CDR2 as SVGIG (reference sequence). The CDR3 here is CAWRPQGHGAEAFF. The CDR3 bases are TGTGCCTGGAGACCACAGGGGCATGGTGCTGAAGCTTTCTTT. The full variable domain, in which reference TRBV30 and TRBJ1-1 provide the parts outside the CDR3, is SQTIHQWPATLVQPVGSPLSLECTVEGTSNPNLYWYRQAAGRGLQLLFYSVGIGQISSEVPQNLSASRPQDRQFILSSKKLLLSDSGFYLCAWRPQGHGAEAFFGQGTRLTVV.

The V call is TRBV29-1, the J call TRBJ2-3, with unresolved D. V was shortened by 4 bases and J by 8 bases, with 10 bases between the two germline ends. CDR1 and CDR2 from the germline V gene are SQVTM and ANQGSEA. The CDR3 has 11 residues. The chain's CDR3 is CSVGPAGTQYF. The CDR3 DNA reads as TGCAGCGTTGGTCCTGCTGGTACGCAGTATTTT.

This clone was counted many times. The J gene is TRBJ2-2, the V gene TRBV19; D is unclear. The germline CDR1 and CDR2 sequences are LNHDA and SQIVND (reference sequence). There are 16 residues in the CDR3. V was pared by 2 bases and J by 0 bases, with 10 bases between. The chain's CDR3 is CASSISPNANTGELFF. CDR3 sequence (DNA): TGTGCCAGTAGTATATCCCCCAACGCGAACACCGGGGAGCTGTTTTTT.

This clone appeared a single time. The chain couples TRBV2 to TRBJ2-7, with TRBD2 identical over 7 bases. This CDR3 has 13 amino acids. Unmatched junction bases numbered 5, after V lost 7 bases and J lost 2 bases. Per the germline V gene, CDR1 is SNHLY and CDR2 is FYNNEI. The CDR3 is CASKRDYTYEQYF. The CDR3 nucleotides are TGTGCCAGCAAGAGGGACTACACCTACGAGCAGTACTTC.

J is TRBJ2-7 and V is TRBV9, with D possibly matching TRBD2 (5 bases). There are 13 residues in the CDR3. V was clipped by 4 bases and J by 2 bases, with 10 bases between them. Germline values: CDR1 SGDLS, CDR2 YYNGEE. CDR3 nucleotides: TGTGCCAGCAGCAGCGGCCCGACCTACGAGCAGTACTTC. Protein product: CASSSGPTYEQYF.

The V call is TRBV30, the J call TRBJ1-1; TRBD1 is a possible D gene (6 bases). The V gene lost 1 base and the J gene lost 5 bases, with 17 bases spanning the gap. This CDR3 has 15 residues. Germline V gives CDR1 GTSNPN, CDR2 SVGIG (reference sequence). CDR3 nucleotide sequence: TGTGCCTGGAGTGAGGCTGACAGGCGGGGAACTGAAGCTTTCTTT. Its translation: CAWSEADRRGTEAFF.

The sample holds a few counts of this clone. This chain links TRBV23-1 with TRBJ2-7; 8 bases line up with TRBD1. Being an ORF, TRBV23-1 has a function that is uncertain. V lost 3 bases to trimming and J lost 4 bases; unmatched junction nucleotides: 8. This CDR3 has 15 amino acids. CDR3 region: CASSQLQGAMYEQYF. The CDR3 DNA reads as TGCGCCAGCAGTCAGTTGCAGGGGGCAATGTACGAGCAGTACTTC.

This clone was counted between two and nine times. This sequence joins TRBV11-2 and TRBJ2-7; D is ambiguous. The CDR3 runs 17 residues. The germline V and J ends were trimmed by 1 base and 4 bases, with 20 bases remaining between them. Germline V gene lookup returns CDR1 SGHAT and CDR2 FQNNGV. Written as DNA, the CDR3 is TGTGCCAGCAGCTTAGCCGTAGGGAAATTTGCCAGTTACGAGCAGTACTTC. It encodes CASSLAVGKFASYEQYF.

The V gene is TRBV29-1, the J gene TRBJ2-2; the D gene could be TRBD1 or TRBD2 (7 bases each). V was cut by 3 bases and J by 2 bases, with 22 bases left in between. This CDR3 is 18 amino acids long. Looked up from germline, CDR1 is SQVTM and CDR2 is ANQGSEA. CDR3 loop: CSVEGPRGASGNTGELFF. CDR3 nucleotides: TGCAGCGTTGAGGGTCCCAGGGGGGCTAGCGGCAACACCGGGGAGCTGTTTTTT.

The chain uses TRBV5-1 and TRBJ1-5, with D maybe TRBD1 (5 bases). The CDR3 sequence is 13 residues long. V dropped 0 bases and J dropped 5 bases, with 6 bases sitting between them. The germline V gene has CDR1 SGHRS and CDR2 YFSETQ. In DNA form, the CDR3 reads TGCGCCAGCAGCTTGGCGGGGGATCAGCCCCAGCATTTT. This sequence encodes CASSLAGDQPQHF.